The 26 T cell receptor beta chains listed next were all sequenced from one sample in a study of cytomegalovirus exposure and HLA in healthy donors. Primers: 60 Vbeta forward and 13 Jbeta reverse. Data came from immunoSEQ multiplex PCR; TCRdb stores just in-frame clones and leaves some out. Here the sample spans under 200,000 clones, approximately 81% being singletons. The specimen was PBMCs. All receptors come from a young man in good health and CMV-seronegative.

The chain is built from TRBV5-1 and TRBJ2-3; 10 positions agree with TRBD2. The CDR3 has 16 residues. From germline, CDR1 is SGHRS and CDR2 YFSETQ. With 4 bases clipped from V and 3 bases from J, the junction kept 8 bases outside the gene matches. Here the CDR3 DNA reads TGCGCCAGCAGCCCGCTAGCGGGGGAAAGTACAGATACGCAGTATTTT. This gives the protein CASSPLAGESTDTQYF.

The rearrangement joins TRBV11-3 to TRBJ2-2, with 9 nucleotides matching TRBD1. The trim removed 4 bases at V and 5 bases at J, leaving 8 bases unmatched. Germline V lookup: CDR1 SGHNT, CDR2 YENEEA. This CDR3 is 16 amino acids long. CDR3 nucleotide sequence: TGTGCCAGCAGCTCCCCCGGGACAGGGAGGACCGGGGAGCTGTTTTTT. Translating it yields CASSSPGTGRTGELFF.

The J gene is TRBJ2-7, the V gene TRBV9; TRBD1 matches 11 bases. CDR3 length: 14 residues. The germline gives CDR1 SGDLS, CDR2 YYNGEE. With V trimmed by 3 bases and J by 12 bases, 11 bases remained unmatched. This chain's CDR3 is CASSEGDRGNPPYF. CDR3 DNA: TGTGCCAGCAGCGAGGGGGACAGGGGGAACCCCCCGTACTTC.

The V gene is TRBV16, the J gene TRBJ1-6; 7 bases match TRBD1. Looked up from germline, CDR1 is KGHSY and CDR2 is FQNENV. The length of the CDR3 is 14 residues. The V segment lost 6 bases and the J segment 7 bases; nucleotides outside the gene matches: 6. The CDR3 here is CASSIRQGNSPLHF. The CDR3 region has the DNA TGTGCCAGCAGTATCCGACAGGGAAATTCACCCCTCCACTTT.

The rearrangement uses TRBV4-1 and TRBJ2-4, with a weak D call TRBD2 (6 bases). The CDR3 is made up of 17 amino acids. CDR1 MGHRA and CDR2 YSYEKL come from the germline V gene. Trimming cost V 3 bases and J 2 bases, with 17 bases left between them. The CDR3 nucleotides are TGCGCCAGCAGCCAGGGACGGAGGGCCGGTCCCAAAAACATTCAGTACTTC. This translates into CASSQGRRAGPKNIQYF.

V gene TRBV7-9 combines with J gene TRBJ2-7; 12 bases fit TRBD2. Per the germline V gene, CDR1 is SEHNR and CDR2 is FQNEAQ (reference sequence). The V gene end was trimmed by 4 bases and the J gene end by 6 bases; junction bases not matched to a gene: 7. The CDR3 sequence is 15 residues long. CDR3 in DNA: TGTGCCAGCAGCTCGTCGACTAGCGGGAGTCCCGAGCAGTACTTC. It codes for CASSSSTSGSPEQYF.

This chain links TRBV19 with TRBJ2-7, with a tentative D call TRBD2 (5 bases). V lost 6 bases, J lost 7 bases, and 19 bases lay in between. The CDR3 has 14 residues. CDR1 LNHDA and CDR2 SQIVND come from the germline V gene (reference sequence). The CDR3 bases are TGTGCCAGTAGCCTCGACTACCCCGGTCGGGAGCAGTACTTC. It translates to CASSLDYPGREQYF.

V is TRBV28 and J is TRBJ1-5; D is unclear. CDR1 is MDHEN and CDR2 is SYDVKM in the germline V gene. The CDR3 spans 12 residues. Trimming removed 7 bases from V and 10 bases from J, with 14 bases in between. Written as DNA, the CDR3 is TGTGCCAGCACCTCTTTAAAGAGACCCCAGCATTTT. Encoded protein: CASTSLKRPQHF.

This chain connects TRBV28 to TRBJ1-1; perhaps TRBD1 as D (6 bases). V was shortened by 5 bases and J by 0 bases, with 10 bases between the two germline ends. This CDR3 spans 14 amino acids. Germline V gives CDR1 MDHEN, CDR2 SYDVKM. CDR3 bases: TGTGCCAGCAGTCGGACAGCCATGAACACTGAAGCTTTCTTT. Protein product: CASSRTAMNTEAFF.

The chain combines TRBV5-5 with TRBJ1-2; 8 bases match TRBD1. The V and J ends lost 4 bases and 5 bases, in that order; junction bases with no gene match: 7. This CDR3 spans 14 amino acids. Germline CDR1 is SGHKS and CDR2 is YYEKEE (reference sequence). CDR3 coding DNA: TGTGCCAGCAGCGCCGGGACAGGAATATATGGCTACACCTTC. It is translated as CASSAGTGIYGYTF.

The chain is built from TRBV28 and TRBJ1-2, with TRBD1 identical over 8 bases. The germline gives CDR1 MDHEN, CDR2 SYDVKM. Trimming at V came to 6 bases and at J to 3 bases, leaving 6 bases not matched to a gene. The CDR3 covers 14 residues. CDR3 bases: TGTGCCAGCAGCACAGGGGGAAAGGACTATGGCTACACCTTC. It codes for CASSTGGKDYGYTF.

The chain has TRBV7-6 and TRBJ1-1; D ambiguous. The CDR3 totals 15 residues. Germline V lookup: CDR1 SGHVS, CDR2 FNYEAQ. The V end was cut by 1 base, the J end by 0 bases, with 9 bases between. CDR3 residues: CASSLDPGMNTEAFF. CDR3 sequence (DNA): TGTGCCAGCAGCTTAGATCCGGGGATGAACACTGAAGCTTTCTTT.

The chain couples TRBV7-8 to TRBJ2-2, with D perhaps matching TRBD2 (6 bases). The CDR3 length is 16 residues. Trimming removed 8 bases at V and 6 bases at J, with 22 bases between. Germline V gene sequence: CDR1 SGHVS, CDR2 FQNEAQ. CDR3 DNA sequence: TGTGCCAGCTCCTCCGGCAGGCGGGGAATGCCCGGGGAGCTGTTTTTT. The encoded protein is CASSSGRRGMPGELFF.

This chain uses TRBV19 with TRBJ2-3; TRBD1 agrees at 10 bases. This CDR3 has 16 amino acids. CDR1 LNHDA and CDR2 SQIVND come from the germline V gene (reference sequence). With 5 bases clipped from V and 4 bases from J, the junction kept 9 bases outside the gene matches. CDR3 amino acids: CASSPLGDRGSDTQYF. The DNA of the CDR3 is TGTGCCAGTAGTCCTCTGGGGGACAGGGGTTCAGATACGCAGTATTTT.

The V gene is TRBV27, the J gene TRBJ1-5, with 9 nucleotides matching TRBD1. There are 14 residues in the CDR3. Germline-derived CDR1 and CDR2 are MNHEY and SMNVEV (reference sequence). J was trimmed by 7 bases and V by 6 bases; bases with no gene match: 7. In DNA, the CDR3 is TGTGCCAGCAGGCTACAGGGGGCGAACCAGCCCCAGCATTTT. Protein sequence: CASRLQGANQPQHF.

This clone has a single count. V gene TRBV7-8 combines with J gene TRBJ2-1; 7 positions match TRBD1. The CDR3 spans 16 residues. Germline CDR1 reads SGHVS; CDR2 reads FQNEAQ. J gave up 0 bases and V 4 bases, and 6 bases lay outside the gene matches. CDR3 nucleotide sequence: TGTGCCAGCAGCTCCGGGACAGCGAGCTCCTACAATGAGCAGTTCTTC. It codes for CASSSGTASSYNEQFF.

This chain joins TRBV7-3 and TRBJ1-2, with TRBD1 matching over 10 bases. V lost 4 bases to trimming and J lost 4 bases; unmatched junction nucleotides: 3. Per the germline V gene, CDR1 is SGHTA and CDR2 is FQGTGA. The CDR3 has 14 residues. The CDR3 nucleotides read TGTGCCAGCAGCTCCGGGACAGGGGTCTATGGCTACACCTTC. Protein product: CASSSGTGVYGYTF.

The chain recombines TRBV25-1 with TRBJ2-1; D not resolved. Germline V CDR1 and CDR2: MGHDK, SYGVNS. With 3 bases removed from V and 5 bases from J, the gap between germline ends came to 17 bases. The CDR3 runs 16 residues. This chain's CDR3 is CASSDPTSGFDNEQFF. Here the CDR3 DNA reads TGTGCCAGCAGTGACCCCACCTCGGGTTTCGACAATGAGCAGTTCTTC.

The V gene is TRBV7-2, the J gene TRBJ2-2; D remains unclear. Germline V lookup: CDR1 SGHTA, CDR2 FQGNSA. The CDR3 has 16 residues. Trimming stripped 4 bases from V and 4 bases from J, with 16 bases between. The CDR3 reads CASSSSPTAGTGELFF. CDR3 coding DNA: TGTGCCAGCAGCTCGTCTCCCACCGCAGGCACCGGGGAGCTGTTTTTT.

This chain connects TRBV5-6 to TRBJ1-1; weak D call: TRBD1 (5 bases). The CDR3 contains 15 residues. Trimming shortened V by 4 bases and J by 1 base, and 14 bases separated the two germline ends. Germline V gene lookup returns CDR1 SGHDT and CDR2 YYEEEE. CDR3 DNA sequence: TGTGCCAGCAGCCAAAGACAGAATAGGAACACTGAAGCTTTCTTT. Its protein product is CASSQRQNRNTEAFF.

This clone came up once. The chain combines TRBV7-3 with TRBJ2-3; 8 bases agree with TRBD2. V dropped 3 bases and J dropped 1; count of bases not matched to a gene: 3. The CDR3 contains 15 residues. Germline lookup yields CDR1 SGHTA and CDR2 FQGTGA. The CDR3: CASSFSGVGTDTQYF. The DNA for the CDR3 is TGTGCCAGCAGCTTTAGCGGGGTCGGCACAGATACGCAGTATTTT.

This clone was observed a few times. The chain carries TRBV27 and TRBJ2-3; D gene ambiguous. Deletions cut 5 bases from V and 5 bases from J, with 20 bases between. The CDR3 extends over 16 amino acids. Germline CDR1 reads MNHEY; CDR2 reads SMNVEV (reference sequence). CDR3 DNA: TGTGCCAGCAGTACCCCCTTGAACACCCTCATAGATACGCAGTATTTT. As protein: CASSTPLNTLIDTQYF.

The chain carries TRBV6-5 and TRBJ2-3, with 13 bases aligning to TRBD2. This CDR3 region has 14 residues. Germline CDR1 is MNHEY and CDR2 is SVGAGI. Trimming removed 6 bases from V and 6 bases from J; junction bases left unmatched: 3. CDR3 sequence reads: CASRPGLAGDTQYF. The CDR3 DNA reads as TGTGCCAGCAGGCCGGGACTAGCGGGGGATACGCAGTATTTT.

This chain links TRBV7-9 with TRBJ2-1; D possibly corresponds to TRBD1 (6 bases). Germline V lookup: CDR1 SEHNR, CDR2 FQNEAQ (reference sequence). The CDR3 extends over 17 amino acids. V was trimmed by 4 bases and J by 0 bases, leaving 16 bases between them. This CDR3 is CASSYPPRGPSYNEQFF. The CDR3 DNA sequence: TGTGCCAGCAGCTATCCTCCCAGGGGCCCCTCCTACAATGAGCAGTTCTTC.

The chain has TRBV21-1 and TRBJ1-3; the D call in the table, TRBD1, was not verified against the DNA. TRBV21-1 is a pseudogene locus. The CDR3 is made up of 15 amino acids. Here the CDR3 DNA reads TGTGCCAGCAGCAAAGAAACAGGGTTCAGCCACACCATATATTTT. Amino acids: CASSKETGFSHTIYF.

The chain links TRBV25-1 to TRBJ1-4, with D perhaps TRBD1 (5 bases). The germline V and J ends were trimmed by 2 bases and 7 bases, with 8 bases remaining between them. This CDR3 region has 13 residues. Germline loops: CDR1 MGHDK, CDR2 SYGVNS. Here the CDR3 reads CASSELRAEKLFF. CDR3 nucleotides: TGTGCCAGCAGTGAACTCAGGGCTGAAAAACTGTTTTTT.